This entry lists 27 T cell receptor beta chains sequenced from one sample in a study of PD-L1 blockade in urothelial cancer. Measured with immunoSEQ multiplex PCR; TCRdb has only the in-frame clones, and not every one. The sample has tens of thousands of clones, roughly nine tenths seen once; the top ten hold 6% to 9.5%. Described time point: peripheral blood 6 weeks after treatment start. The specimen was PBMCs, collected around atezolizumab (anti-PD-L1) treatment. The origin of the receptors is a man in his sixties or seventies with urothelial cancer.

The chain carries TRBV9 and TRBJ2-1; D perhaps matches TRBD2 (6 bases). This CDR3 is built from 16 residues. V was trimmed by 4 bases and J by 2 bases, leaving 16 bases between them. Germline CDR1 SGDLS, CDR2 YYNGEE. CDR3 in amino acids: CASSPGGGLTYNEQFF. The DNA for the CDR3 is TGTGCCAGCAGCCCCGGGGGAGGCCTCACCTACAATGAGCAGTTCTTC.

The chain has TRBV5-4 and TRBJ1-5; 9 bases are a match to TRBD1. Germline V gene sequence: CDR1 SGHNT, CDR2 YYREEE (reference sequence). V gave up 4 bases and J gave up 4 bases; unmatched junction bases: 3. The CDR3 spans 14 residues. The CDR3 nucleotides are TGTGCCAGCAGCCGCGGACAGGGGAATCAGCCCCAGCATTTT. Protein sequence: CASSRGQGNQPQHF.

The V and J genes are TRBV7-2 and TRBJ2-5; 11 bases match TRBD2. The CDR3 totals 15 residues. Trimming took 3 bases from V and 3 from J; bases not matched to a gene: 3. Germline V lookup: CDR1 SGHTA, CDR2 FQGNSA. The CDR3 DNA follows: TGTGCCAGCAGCTTTTCACTAGCGGGAGAAGAGACCCAGTACTTC. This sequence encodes CASSFSLAGEETQYF.

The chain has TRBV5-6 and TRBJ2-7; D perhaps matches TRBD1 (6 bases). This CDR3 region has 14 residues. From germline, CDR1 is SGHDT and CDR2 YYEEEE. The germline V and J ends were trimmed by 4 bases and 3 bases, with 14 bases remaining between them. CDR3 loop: CASSRGGNVYEQYF. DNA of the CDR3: TGTGCCAGCAGCCGAGGGGGAAACGTCTACGAGCAGTACTTC.

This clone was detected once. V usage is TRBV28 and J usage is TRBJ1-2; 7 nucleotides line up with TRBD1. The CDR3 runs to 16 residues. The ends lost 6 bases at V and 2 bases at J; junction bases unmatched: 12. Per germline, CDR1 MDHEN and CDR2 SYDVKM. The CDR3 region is CASRNPGTALNYGYTF. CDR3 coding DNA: TGTGCCAGCAGAAATCCCGGGACAGCCTTAAACTATGGCTACACCTTC.

The CDR3 sequence is CASSPAGGPGTGELFF. In nucleotides, the CDR3 is TGTGCCAGCAGTCCTGCGGGAGGGCCGGGCACCGGGGAGCTGTTTTTT. The J gene is TRBJ2-2, the V gene TRBV28; 9 bases map to TRBD2. The CDR3 contains 16 residues. The J segment lost 4 bases and the V segment lost 5 bases, leaving 8 bases of the junction unmatched. CDR1 MDHEN and CDR2 SYDVKM come from the germline V gene. Supplemented by reference TRBV28 and TRBJ2-2, the full variable domain reads DVKVTQSSRYLVKRTGEKVFLECVQDMDHENMFWYRQDPGLGLRLIYFSYDVKMKEKGDIPEGYSVSREKKERFSLILESASTNQTSMYLCASSPAGGPGTGELFFGEGSRLTVL.

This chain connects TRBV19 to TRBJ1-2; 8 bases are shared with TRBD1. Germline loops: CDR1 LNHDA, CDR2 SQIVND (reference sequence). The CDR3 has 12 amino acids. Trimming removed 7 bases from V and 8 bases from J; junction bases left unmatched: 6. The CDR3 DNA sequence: TGTGCCAGTATAGGGACAGGAGGCGGCTACACCTTC. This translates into CASIGTGGGYTF.

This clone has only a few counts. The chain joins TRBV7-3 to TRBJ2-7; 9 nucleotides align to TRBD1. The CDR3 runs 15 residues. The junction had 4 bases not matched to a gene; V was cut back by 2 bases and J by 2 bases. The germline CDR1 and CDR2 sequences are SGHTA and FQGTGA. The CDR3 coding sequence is TGTGCCAGCAGCTTATCGGGACAGGGAACCTACGAGCAGTACTTC. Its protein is CASSLSGQGTYEQYF.

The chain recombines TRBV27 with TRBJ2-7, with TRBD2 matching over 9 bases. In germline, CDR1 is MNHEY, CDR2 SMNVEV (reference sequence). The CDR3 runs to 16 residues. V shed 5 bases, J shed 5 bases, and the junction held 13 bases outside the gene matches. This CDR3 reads CASSPIAGADPHEQYF. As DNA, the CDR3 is TGTGCCAGCAGTCCGATAGCGGGAGCCGATCCCCACGAGCAGTACTTC.

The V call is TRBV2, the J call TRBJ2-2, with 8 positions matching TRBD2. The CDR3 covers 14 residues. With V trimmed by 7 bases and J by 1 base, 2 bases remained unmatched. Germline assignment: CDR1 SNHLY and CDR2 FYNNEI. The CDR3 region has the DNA TGTGCCAGCATGCTAGCGGGGAACACCGGGGAGCTGTTTTTT. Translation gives CASMLAGNTGELFF. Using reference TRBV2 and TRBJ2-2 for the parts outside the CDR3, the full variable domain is EPEVTQTPSHQVTQMGQEVILRCVPISNHLYFYWYRQILGQKVEFLVSFYNNEISEKSEIFDDQFSVERPDGSNFTLKIRSTKLEDSAMYFCASMLAGNTGELFFGEGSRLTVL.

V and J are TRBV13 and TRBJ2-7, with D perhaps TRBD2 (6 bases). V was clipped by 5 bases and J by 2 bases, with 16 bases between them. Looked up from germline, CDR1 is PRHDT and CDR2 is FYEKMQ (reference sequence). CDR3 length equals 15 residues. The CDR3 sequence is CASSISSGNPYEQYF. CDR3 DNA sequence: TGTGCCAGCAGCATTAGTAGCGGAAACCCCTACGAGCAGTACTTC. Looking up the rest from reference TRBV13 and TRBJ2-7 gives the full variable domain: AAGVIQSPRHLIKEKRETATLKCYPIPRHDTVYWYQQGPGQDPQFLISFYEKMQSDKGSIPDRFSAQQFSDYHSELNMSSLELGDSALYFCASSISSGNPYEQYFGPGTRLTVT.

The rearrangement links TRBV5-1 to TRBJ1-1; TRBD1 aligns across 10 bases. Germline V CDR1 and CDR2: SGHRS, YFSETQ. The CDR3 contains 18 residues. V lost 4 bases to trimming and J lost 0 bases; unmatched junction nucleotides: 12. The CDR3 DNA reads TGCGCCAGCAGCACCGACAGGGGGCGCACTGTAATGAACACTGAAGCTTTCTTT. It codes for CASSTDRGRTVMNTEAFF.

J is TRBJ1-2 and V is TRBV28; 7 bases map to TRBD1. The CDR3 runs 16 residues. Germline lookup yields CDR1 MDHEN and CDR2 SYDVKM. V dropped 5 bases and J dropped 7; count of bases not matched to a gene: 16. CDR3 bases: TGTGCCAGCAGTCCCAGGACAGGTGGGATAATCGGTGGCTACACCTTC. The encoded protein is CASSPRTGGIIGGYTF.

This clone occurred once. The CDR3 DNA is TGTGCCAGCAGCGTAGGGGGGTCGGGGGGTGAGCAGTACTTC. It encodes CASSVGGSGGEQYF. The chain is built from TRBV9 and TRBJ2-7; 7 bases are a match to TRBD2. Trimming removed 0 bases from V and 7 bases from J; junction bases left unmatched: 7. The germline V gene encodes CDR1 SGDLS and CDR2 YYNGEE. The CDR3 is 14 amino acids.

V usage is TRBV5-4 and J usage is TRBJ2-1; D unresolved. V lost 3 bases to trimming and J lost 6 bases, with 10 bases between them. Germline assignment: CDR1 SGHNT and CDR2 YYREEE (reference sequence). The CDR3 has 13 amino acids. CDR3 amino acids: CASSSVAFNEQFF. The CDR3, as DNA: TGTGCCAGCAGCTCCGTAGCATTCAATGAGCAGTTCTTC.

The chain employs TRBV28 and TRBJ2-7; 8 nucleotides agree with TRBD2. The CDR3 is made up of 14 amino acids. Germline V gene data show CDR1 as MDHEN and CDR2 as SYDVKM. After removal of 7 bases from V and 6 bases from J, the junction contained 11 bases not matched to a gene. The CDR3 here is CASTPGLVNGEQYF. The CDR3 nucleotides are TGTGCCAGCACACCGGGACTAGTGAACGGCGAGCAGTACTTC.

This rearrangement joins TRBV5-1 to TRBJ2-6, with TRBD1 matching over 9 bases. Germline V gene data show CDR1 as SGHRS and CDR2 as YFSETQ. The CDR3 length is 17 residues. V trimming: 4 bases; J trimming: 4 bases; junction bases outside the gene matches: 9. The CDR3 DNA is TGCGCCAGCAGCCCGGGACAGGGCGTGAGAGGGGCCAACGTCCTGACTTTC. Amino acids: CASSPGQGVRGANVLTF. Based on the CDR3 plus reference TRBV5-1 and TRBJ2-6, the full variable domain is KAGVTQTPRYLIKTRGQQVTLSCSPISGHRSVSWYQQTPGQGLQFLFEYFSETQRNKGNFPGRFSGRQFSNSRSEMNVSTLELGDSALYLCASSPGQGVRGANVLTFGAGSRLTVL.

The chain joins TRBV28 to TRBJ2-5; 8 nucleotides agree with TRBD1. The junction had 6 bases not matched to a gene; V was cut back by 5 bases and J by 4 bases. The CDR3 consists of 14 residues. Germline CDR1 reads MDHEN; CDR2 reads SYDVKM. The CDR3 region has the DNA TGTGCCAGCAGTCGGACAGGGACTTTAGAGACCCAGTACTTC. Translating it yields CASSRTGTLETQYF.

The CDR3: CASSGALFRESYNEQFF. CDR3 nucleotide sequence: TGTGCCAGCAGTGGGGCCCTCTTTAGGGAGTCCTACAATGAGCAGTTCTTC. The chain employs TRBV6-1 and TRBJ2-1, with TRBD2 as a possible D gene (5 bases). Germline CDR1 is MNHNS and CDR2 is SASEGT. CDR3 length: 17 amino acids. V was trimmed by 4 bases and J by 1 base, leaving 17 bases between them.

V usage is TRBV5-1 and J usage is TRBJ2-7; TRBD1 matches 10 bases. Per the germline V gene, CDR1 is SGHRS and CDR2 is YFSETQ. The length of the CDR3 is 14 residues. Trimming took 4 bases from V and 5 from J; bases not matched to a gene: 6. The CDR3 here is CASSASGTGDEQYF. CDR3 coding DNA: TGCGCCAGCAGCGCCTCCGGGACAGGGGACGAGCAGTACTTC.

The chain's CDR3 is CASSVKGGREVGTGELFF. In DNA, the CDR3 is TGTGCCAGCAGCGTAAAAGGAGGGCGGGAGGTGGGCACCGGGGAGCTGTTTTTT. The J gene is TRBJ2-2, the V gene TRBV9; 8 bases line up with TRBD2. The CDR3 totals 18 residues. Germline trimming cut 1 base from V and 4 bases from J; bases unmatched to any gene: 12. Germline V CDR1 and CDR2: SGDLS, YYNGEE.

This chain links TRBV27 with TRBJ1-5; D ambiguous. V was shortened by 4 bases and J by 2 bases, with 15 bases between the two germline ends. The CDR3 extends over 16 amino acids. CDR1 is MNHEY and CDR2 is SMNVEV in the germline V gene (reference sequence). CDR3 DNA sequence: TGTGCCAGCAGTTCCTTCATGGGCGGGGGCAATCAGCCCCAGCATTTT. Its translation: CASSSFMGGGNQPQHF.

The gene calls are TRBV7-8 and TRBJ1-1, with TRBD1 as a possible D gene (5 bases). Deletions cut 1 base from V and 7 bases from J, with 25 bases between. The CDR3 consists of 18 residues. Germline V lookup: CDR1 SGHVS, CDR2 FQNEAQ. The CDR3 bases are TGTGCCAGCAGCTTAGGAGGTCGGGGGAGGGGCGGTCCGGGTGAAGCTTTCTTT. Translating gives CASSLGGRGRGGPGEAFF. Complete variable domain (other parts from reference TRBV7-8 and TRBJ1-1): GAGVSQSPRYKVAKRGQDVALRCDPISGHVSLFWYQQALGQGPEFLTYFQNEAQLDKSGLPSDRFFAERPEGSVSTLKIQRTQQEDSAVYLCASSLGGRGRGGPGEAFFGQGTRLTVV.

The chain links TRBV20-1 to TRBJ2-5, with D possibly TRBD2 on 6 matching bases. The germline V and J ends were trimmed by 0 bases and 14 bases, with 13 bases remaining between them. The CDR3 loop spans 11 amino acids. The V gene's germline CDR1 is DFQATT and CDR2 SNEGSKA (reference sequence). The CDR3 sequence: CSARDLPSAYF. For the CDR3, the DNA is TGCAGTGCTAGAGATTTGCCTAGCGCTTACTTC.

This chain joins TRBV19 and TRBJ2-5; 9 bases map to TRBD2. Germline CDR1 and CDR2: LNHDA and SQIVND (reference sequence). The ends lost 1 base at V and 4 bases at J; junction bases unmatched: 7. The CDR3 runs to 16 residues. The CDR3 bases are TGTGCCAGTAGTATAGGGGCGGGGGGGCGTGGAGAGACCCAGTACTTC. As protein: CASSIGAGGRGETQYF.

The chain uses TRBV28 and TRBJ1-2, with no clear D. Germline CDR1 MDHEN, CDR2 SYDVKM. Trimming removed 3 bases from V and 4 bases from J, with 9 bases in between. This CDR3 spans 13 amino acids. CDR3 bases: TGTGCCAGCAGTTTGGCACCCAGCTATGGCTACACCTTC. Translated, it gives CASSLAPSYGYTF.

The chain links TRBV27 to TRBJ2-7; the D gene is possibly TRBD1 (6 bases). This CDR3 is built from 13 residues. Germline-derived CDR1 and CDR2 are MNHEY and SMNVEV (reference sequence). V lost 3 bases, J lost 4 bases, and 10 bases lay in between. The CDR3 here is CASSLDRQYEQYF. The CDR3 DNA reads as TGTGCCAGCAGTTTGGACAGACAGTACGAGCAGTACTTC.